Listed below are T cell receptor beta chains from one sample, sequenced in a study of blood T cell repertoires in COVID-19. Only in-frame clones appear in the TCRdb table, and some are missing; sequencing was by immunoSEQ multiplex PCR. Found here are about 70,000 clones, 85% of them singletons; the top ten hold around 3%. The sample comprised peripheral blood. These receptors were taken from a man older than 75 with acute or convalescent COVID-19. CDR3s include the opening cysteine and the closing phenylalanine or tryptophan. D genes are given only for firm matches. Clone size, where shown, is once, few, many, or a class for clones that have expanded.

cdr3_aa,cdr3_nt,j_call,clone_size,v_call,cdr3_length,d_call
CASSSGRGESGNTIYF,TGTGCCAGCAGTTCAGGGAGGGGAGAATCAGGAAACACCATATATTTT,TRBJ1-3,NA,TRBV6-6,16,NA
CASPDRGRTEAFF,TGTGCCAGCCCCGACAGGGGAAGGACTGAAGCTTTCTTT,TRBJ1-1,few,TRBV6-5,13,TRBD1
CATGQGYEQYF,TGTGCCACCGGGCAGGGTTACGAGCAGTACTTC,TRBJ2-7,NA,TRBV24-1,11,NA
CASSFHGLGTEAFF,TGTGCCAGCAGTTTTCACGGACTCGGCACTGAAGCTTTCTTT,TRBJ1-1,NA,TRBV28,14,NA
CASSPGQDEQYF,TGTGCCAGCAGCCCCGGACAGGACGAGCAGTACTTC,TRBJ2-7,few,TRBV5-6,12,TRBD1
CASSHKTIRGRTGELFF,TGCGCCAGCAGCCATAAAACGATAAGGGGAAGAACCGGGGAGCTGTTTTTT,TRBJ2-2,NA,TRBV5-1,17,NA
CASSQDRAGGPYEQYF,TGTGCCAGCAGCCAAGATCGTGCGGGAGGGCCCTACGAGCAGTACTTC,TRBJ2-7,NA,TRBV4-2,16,TRBD2
CASSEDSTYTEAFF,TGTGCCAGTAGTGAAGACAGTACCTACACTGAAGCTTTCTTT,TRBJ1-1,NA,TRBV19,14,NA
CASSLTGGYEQYF,TGTGCCAGCAGCCTGACAGGGGGCTACGAGCAGTACTTC,TRBJ2-7,NA,TRBV14,13,TRBD1
CATSDKGTIYNEQFF,TGTGCCACCAGCGATAAGGGGACTATCTACAATGAGCAGTTCTTC,TRBJ2-1,NA,TRBV15,15,TRBD2
CASTPWTVSGNTIYF,TGTGCCAGCACCCCTTGGACTGTATCTGGAAACACCATATATTTT,TRBJ1-3,once,TRBV7-2,15,NA
CASSQASAGGMDEKLFF,TGCGCCAGCAGCCAAGCCTCTGCAGGGGGCATGGATGAAAAACTGTTTTTT,TRBJ1-4,NA,TRBV4-1,17,TRBD1
CASSLTGQTFTNTEAFF,TGTGCCAGCAGCTTGACAGGACAGACCTTTACGAACACTGAAGCTTTCTTT,TRBJ1-1,NA,TRBV5-6,17,NA
CASSLADRGTDTQYF,TGTGCCAGCAGCTTAGCGGACAGGGGCACAGATACGCAGTATTTT,TRBJ2-3,NA,TRBV7-9,15,TRBD1
CASSSLPDWRAYHGSPLHF,TGTGCCAGCAGCTCTTTACCCGACTGGAGGGCTTATCACGGCTCACCCCTCCACTTT,TRBJ1-6,NA,TRBV7-2,19,NA
CAWSPSYSNQPQHF,TGTGCCTGGAGTCCCAGTTATAGCAATCAGCCCCAGCATTTT,TRBJ1-5,NA,TRBV30,14,NA
CASSGLAGGTDTQYF,TGTGCCAGCAGCGGACTAGCGGGGGGCACAGATACGCAGTATTTT,TRBJ2-3,NA,TRBV9,15,TRBD2
CASSQDRGYEQFF,TGCGCCAGCAGCCAAGATCGGGGGTATGAGCAGTTCTTC,TRBJ2-1,NA,TRBV4-3,13,NA